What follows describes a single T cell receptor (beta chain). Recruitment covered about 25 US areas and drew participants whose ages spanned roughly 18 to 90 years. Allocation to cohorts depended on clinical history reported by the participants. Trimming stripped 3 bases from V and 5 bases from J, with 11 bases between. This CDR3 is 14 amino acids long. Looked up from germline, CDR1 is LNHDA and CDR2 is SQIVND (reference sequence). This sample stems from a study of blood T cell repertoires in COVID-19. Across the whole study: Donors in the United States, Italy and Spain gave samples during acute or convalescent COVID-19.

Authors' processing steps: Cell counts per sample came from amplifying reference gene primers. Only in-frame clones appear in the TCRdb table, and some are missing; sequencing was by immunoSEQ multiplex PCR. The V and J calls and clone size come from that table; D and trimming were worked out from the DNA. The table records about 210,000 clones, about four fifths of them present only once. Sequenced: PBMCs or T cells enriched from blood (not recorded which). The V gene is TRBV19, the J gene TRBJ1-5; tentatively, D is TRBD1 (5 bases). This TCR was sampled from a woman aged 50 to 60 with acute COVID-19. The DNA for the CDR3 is TGTGCCAGTAGTATGAGGGACTATGATCAGCCCCAGCATTTT. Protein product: CASSMRDYDQPQHF.